The 5 T cell receptor beta chains below all came from one sample that was sequenced in a study of blood T cells in healthy people across ages. PCR was performed a second time for roughly 7 to 12 cycles using a sample-barcoded 5' primer and a J-beta primer mix. From the 5' RACE reads, TCRdb called clonotypes with MiXCR, one entry per CDR3 protein. In the table there are 1.5 million to 2 million distinct CDR3 sequences, 49% of which are singletons. The specimen sequenced was blood. The receptors here all came from a woman in her thirties or forties in good health.

This chain uses TRBV21-1 with TRBJ1-1; TRBD1 is the table's D call and was not checked against the DNA. TRBV21-1 is a recognized pseudogene. This CDR3 has 15 amino acids. CDR3 in amino acids: CASSKVGTGHTEAFF. Written as DNA, the CDR3 is TGTGCCAGCAGCAAAGTGGGTACGGGACACACTGAAGCTTTCTTT.

The CDR3 is CASSLGARVYGYTF. CDR3 nucleotides: TGTGCCAGCAGCTTAGGGGCCAGAGTTTATGGCTACACCTTC. The V and J genes are TRBV7-9 and TRBJ1-2; the D is unclear. Germline lookup yields CDR1 SEHNR and CDR2 FQNEAQ (reference sequence). The ends were cut back, 1 base at V and 5 bases at J, with 11 bases in the middle. The CDR3 spans 14 residues.

In this sample, this clonotype turned up a few times. V usage is TRBV28 and J usage is TRBJ2-5, with D perhaps given as TRBD1 or TRBD2 (6 bases each). Trimming removed 6 bases at V and 1 base at J, with 15 bases between. Germline V gene data show CDR1 as MDHEN and CDR2 as SYDVKM. The CDR3 is made up of 15 amino acids. In DNA form, the CDR3 reads TGTGCCAGCAGAGAGGGGGGCCGGACCCAAGAGACCCAGTACTTC. It encodes CASREGGRTQETQYF.

The chain is built from TRBV29-1 and TRBJ2-7; D is perhaps TRBD1 or TRBD2 (7 bases each). The CDR3 is 13 amino acids. Germline CDR1 and CDR2: SQVTM and ANQGSEA. V lost 4 bases and J 3 bases, leaving 13 bases between the germline ends. The CDR3 sequence is CSVVSGGDYEQYF. The CDR3 DNA follows: TGCAGCGTTGTTTCAGGGGGGGACTACGAGCAGTACTTC.

This chain uses TRBV20-1 with TRBJ2-5, with 9 bases fitting TRBD2. The DNA end lines up better with TRBJ2-7; the J call may be wrong. Germline V gene lookup returns CDR1 DFQATT and CDR2 SNEGSKA (reference sequence). This CDR3 has 13 amino acids. The CDR3 protein is CSARSSGAYEQYF. The CDR3 DNA sequence: TGCAGTGCTAGGTCTAGCGGGGCCTACGAGCAGTACTTC.